This record looks at one T cell receptor (beta chain) sequence and its context. Antigen specificity is unknown. The CDR3 sequence is 15 residues long. V lost 5 bases to trimming and J lost 7 bases, with 18 bases between them. Germline CDR1 is LNHDA and CDR2 is SQIVND (reference sequence). The data were taken from a study of shared clonotypes between healthy human individuals. Overall study findings and caveats: A small donor pool kept down the genetic and exposure-history diversity that was represented. Naive subsets usually exceeded memory subsets in estimated richness. Rarefaction demonstrated incomplete sorted-subset sequencing despite large depth. All-four-donor shared clonotypes had higher generation probabilities than non-shared clonotypes did.

Repertoires were generated with immunoSEQ multiplex PCR, while TCRdb's copy carries only in-frame clones and drops some. The sample holds under 1,100,000 clones, around 78% seen once. The chain couples TRBV19 to TRBJ2-1, with a possible D match to TRBD1 (6 bases). Sequencing was done on a sample of memory CD4+ T cells from PBMCs. The subset: CD45RA-negative fraction. This clonotype was obtained from a man aged 18 to 30 in good health. Some clones in this sample may be carry-over from other donors' samples. The CDR3 nucleotides are TGTGCCAGTAGTCCCCCGGCCCCGAGGGGGAATGAGCAGTTCTTC. It is translated as CASSPPAPRGNEQFF.